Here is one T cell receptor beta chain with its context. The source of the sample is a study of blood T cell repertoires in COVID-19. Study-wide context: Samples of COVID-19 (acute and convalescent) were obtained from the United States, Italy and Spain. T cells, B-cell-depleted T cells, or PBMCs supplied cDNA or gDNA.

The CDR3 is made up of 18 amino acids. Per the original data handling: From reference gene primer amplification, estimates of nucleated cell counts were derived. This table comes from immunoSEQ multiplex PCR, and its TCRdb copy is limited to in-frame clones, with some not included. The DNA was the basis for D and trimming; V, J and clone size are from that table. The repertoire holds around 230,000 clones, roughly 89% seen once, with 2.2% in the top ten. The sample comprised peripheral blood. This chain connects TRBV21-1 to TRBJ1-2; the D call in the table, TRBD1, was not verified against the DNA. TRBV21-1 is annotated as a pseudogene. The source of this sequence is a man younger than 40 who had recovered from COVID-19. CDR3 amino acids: CASSKSLLMDRLNYGYTF. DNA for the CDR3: TGTGCCAGCAGCAAATCACTATTAATGGACAGGCTTAATTATGGCTACACCTTC.